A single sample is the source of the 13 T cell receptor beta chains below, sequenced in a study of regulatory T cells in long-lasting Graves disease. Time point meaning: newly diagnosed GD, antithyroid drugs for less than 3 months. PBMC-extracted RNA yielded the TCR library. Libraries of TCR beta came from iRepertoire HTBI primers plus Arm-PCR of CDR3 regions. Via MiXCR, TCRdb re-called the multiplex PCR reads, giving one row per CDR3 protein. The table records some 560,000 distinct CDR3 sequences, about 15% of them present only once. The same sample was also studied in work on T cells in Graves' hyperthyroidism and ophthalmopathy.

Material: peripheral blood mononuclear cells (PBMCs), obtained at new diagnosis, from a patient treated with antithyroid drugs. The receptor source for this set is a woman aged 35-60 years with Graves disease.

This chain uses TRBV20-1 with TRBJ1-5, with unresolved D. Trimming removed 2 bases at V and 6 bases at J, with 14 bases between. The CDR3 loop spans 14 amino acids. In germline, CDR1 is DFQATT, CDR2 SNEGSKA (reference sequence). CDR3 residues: CSARRVLDSQPQHF. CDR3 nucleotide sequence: TGCAGTGCTAGAAGAGTCCTGGACTCTCAGCCCCAGCATTTT.

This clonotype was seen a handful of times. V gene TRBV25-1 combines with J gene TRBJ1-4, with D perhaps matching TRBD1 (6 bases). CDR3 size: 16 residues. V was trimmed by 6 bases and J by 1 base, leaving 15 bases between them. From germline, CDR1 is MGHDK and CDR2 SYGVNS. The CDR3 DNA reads TGTGCCAGCAGCTCACTTACAGGGAAAACTAATGAAAAACTGTTTTTT. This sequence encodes CASSSLTGKTNEKLFF.

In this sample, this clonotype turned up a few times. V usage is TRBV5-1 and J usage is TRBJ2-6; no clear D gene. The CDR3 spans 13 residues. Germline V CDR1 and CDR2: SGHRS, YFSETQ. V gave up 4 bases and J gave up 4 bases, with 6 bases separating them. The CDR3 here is CASSGTGANVLTF. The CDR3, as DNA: TGCGCCAGCAGCGGCACGGGGGCCAACGTCCTGACTTTC.

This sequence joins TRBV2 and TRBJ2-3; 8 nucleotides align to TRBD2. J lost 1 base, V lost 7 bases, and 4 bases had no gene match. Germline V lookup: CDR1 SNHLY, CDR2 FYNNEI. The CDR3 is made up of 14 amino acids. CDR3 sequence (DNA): TGTGCCAGCACCGGGAGGGGTGGCACAGATACGCAGTATTTT. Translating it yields CASTGRGGTDTQYF.

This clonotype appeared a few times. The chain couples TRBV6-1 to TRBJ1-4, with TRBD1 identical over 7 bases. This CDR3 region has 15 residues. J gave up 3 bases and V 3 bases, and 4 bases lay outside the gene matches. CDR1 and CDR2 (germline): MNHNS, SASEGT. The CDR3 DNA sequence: TGTGCCAGCAGTGAGTCACAGGGGCCTAATGAAAAACTGTTTTTT. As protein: CASSESQGPNEKLFF.

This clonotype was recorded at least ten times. The DNA for the CDR3 is TGTGCCAGCAGATCGACAGGTTCGGACACTGAAGCTTTCTTT. This encodes CASRSTGSDTEAFF. This chain joins TRBV12-3 or TRBV12-4 and TRBJ1-1, with D maybe TRBD1 (6 bases). This CDR3 spans 14 amino acids. V was trimmed by 6 bases and J by 3 bases, leaving 14 bases between them.

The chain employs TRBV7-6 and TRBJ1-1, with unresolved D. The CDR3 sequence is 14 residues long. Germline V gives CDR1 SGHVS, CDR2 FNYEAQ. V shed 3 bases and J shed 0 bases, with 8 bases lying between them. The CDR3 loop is CASSFQDLNTEAFF. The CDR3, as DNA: TGTGCCAGCAGCTTCCAGGACCTGAACACTGAAGCTTTCTTT.

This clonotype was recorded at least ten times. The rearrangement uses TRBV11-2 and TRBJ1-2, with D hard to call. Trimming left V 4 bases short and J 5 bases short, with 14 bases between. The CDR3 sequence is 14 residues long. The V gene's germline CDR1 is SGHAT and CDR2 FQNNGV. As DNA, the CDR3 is TGTGCCAGCAGCTCCCCCCGCGCGGGTTATGGCTACACCTTC. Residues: CASSSPRAGYGYTF.

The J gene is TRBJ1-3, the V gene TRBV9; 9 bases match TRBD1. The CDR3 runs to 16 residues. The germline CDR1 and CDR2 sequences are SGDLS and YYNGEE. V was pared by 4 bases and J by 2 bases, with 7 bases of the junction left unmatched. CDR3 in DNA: TGTGCCAGCAGCCTCGGGACAGGGATCGCTGGAAACACCATATATTTT. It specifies CASSLGTGIAGNTIYF. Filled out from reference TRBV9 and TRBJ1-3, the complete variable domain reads DSGVTQTPKHLITATGQRVTLRCSPRSGDLSVYWYQQSLDQGLQFLIQYYNGEERAKGNILERFSAQQFPDLHSELNLSSLELGDSALYFCASSLGTGIAGNTIYFGEGSWLTVV.

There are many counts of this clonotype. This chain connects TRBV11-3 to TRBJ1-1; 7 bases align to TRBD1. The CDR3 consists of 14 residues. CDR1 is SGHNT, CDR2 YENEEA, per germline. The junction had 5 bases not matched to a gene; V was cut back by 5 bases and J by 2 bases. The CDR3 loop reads CASSQDRTNTEAFF. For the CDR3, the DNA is TGTGCCAGCAGCCAGGACAGGACTAACACTGAAGCTTTCTTT.

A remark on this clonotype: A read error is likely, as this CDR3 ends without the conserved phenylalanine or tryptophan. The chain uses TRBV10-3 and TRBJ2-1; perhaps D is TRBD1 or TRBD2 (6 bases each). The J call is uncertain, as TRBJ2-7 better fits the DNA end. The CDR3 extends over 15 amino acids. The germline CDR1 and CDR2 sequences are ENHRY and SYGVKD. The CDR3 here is CAINEGGSSYNEQYL. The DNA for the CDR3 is TGTGCCATCAACGAGGGGGGAAGCTCCTACAATGAGCAGTACCTC.

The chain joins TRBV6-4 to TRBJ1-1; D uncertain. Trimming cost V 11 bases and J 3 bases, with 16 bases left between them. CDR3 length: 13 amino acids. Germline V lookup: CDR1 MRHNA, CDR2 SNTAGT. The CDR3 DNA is TGTGCCCTCTATAGCGATGGTCACACTGAAGCTTTCTTT. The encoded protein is CALYSDGHTEAFF.

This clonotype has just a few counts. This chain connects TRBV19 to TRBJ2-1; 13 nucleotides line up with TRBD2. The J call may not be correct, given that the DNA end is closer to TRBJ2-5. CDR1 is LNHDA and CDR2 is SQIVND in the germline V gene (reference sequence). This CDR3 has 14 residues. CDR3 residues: CASTSGGAGETQYF. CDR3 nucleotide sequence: TGTGCCAGCACTAGCGGGGGGGCTGGAGAGACCCAGTACTTC.